This T cell receptor beta chain stems from a study of response to subunit inactivated influenza vaccine. Study results and limitations: Few additional T cells are recruited per seasonal influenza vaccination, authors suggested.

Germline trimming cut 4 bases from V and 8 bases from J; bases unmatched to any gene: 6. This CDR3 region has 14 residues. Germline lookup yields CDR1 SGHRS and CDR2 YFSETQ. TCRdb itself ran the RT-PCR reads through MiXCR, one entry per CDR3 protein. Of 450,000 to 700,000 distinct CDR3 sequences listed, 12% to 15% are singletons. This clonotype was observed many times. Its antigen remains unknown. V gene TRBV5-1 combines with J gene TRBJ2-1; 10 nucleotides agree with TRBD2. Sample: PBMCs from blood, taken approximately 13 days after vaccination. The sequence came from a man aged 45-65 years who received an inactivated influenza vaccine. CDR3: CASSQSGTSDEQFF. As DNA, the CDR3 is TGCGCCAGCAGCCAGTCCGGGACTAGCGATGAGCAGTTCTTC.